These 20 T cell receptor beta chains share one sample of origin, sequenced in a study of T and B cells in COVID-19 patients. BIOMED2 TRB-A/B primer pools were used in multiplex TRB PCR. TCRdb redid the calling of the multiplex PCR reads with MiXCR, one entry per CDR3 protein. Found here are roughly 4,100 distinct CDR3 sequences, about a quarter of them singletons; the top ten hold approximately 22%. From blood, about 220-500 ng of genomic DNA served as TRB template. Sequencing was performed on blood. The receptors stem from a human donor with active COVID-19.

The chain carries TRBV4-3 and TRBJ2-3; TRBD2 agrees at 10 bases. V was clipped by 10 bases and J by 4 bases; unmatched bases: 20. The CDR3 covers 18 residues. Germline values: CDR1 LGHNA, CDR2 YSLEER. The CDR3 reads CATGKVLAGERGADTQYF. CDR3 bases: TGCGCCACCGGCAAGGTCCTAGCGGGAGAGAGGGGTGCAGATACGCAGTATTTT.

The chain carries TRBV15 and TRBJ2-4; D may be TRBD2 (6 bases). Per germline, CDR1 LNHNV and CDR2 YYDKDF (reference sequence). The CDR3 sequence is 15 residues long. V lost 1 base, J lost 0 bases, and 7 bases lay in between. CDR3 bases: TGTGCCACCAGCAGAGCGGGAGTAGCCAAAAACATTCAGTACTTC. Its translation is CATSRAGVAKNIQYF.

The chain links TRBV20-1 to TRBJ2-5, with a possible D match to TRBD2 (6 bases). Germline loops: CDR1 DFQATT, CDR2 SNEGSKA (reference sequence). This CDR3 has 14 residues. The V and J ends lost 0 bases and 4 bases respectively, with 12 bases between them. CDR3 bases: TGCAGTGCTAGAGATGACGGGAGACGAGAGACCCAGTACTTC. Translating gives CSARDDGRRETQYF.

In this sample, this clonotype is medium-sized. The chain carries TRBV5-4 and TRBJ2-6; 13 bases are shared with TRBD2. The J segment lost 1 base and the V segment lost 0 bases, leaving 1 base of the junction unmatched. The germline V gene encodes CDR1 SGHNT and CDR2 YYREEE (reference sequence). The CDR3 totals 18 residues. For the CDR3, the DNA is TGTGCCAGCAGCTTGGGGACTAGCGGGAGATCTGGGGCCAACGTCCTGACTTTC. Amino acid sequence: CASSLGTSGRSGANVLTF.

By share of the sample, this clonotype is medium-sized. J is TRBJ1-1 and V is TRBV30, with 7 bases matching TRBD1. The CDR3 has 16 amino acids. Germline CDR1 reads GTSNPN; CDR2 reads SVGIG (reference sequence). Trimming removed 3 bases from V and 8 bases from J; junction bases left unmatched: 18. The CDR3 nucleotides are TGTGCCTGGAGACACGTGGGCAACCGGGACAGCGGCGAAGCTTTCTTT. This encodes CAWRHVGNRDSGEAFF.

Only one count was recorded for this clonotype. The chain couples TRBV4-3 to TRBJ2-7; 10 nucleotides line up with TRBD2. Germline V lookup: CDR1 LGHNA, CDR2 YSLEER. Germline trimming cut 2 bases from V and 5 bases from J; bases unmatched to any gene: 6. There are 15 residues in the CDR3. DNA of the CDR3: TGCGCCAGCAGCCAATTCTCTAGCGGGAGCAACGAGCAGTACTTC. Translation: CASSQFSSGSNEQYF.

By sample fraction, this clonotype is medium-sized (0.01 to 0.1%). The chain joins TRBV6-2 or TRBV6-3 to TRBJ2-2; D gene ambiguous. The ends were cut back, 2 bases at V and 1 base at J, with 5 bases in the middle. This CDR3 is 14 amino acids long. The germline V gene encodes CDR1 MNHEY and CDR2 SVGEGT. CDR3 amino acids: CASSYRRNTGELFF. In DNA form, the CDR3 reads TGTGCCAGCAGTTACAGGCGGAACACCGGGGAGCTGTTTTTT.

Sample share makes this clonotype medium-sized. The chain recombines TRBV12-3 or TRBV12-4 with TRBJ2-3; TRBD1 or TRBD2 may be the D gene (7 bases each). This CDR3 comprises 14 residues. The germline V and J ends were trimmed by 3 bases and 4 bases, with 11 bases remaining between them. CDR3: CASSFRGGPDTQYF. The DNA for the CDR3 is TGTGCCAGCAGTTTCAGGGGGGGCCCAGATACGCAGTATTTT.

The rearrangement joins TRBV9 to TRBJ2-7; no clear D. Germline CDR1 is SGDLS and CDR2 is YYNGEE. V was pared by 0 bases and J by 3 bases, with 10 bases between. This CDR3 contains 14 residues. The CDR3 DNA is TGTGCCAGCAGCGTAGAGGGCAGTTACTACGAGCAGTACTTC. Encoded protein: CASSVEGSYYEQYF.

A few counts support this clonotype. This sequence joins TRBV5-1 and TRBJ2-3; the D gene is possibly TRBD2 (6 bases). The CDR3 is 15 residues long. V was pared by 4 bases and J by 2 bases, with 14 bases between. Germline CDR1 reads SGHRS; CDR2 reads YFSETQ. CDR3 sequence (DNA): TGCGCCAGCAGCCCGTTCGGGACTGCCACAGATACGCAGTATTTT. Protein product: CASSPFGTATDTQYF.

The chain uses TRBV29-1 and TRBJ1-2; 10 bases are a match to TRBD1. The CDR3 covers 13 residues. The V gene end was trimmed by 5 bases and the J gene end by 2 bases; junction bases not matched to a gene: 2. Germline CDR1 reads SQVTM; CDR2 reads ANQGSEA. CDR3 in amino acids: CSVSTGGNYGYTF. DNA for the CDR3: TGCAGCGTTTCGACAGGGGGCAACTATGGCTACACCTTC.

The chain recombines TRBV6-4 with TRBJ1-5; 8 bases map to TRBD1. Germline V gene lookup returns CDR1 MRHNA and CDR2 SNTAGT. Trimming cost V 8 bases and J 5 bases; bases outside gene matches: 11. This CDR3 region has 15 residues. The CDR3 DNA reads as TGTGCCAGCGGGACAGGCGAAGAGGCGGATCAGCCCCAGCATTTT. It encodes CASGTGEEADQPQHF.

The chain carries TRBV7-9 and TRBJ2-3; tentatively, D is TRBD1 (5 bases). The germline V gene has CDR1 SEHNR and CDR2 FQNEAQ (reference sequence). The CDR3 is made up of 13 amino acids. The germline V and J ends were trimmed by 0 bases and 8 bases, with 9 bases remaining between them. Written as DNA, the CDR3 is TGTGCCAGCAGCTTAGCGGGGCAAGGTACGCAGTATTTT. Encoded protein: CASSLAGQGTQYF.

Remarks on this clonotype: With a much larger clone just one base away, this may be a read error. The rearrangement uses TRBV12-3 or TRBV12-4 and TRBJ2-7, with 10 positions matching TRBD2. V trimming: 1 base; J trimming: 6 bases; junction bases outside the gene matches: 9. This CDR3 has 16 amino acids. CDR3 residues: CASSLVLGLAFIEQYF. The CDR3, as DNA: TGTGCCAGCAGTTTAGTTTTGGGACTAGCGTTCATCGAGCAGTACTTC.

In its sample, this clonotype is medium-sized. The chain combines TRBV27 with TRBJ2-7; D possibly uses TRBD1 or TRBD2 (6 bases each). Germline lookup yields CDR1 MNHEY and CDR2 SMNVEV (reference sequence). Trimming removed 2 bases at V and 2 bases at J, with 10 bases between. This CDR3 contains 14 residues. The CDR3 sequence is CASSLRGAPYEQYF. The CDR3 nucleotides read TGTGCCAGCAGTTTAAGGGGGGCGCCCTACGAGCAGTACTTC.

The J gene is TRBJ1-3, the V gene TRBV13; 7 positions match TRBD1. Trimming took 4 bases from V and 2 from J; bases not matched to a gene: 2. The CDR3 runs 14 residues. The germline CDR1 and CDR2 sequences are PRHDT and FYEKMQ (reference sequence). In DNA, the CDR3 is TGTGCCAGCAGCTGGGACAGTGCTGGAAACACCATATATTTT. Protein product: CASSWDSAGNTIYF.

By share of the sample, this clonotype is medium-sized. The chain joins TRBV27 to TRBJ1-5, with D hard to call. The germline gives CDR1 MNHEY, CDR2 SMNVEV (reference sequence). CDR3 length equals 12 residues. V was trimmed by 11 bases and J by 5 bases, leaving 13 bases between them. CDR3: CARTLAYQPQHF. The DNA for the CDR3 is TGTGCCCGCACCTTGGCCTATCAGCCCCAGCATTTT.

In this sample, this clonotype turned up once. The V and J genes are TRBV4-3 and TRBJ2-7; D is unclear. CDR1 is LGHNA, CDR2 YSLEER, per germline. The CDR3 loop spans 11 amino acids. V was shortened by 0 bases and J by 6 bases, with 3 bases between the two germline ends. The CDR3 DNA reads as TGCGCCAGCAGCCAAGATCGCGAGCAGTACTTC. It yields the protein CASSQDREQYF.

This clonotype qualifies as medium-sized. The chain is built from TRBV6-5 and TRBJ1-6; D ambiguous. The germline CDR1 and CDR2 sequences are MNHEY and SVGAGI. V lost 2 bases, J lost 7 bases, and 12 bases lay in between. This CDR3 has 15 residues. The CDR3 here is CASSYDGLRNSPLHF. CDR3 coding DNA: TGTGCCAGCAGTTACGACGGGTTGCGGAATTCACCCCTCCACTTT.

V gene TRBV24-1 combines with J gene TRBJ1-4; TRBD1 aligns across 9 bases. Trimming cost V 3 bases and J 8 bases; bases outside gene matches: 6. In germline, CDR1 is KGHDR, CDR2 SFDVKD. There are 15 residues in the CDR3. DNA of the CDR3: TGTGCCACCAGTGATACAGGGACAGGGTGGGAAAAACTGTTTTTT. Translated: CATSDTGTGWEKLFF.